The text below deals with one T cell receptor beta chain. Its antigen remains undetermined. Base-call qualities are not available, and no considerably larger clone is one nucleotide away. The data were obtained in a study of blood T cell repertoires in COVID-19 (dated by TCRdb to between 2020 and 2021). About the investigation overall: The collaborator samples originated in the United States, Italy and Spain and spanned the acute and convalescent phases of COVID-19. The prospective study material was composed of cDNA or gDNA derived from T cells, B-cell-depleted T cells, or PBMCs. Subjects who had been exposed to COVID-19, were actively infected with it, or had recovered from it provided the deeply sampled blood TCRbeta repertoires that made up the dataset. The repertoires were released in a freely available public database intended as a resource for research on the immune response to SARS-CoV-2. Samples came from the ongoing ImmuneRACE study (first 160 participants) plus 1,254 subjects from 6 global collaborators. Sample metadata almost always included a de-identified subject ID, COVID-19 status, age in years and sex. HLA class I and class II types, where available, came from metadata supplied by the sample provider rather than from assay-based typing. The investigation overall reported the following: The quantity of clinical and demographic metadata differed by source and by participant and was supplied without curation.

V lost 6 bases and J lost 0 bases; the stretch between them is 14 bases long. The CDR3 goes from the cysteine to the phenylalanine over 15 residues. Just the 45-base CDR3 DNA is kept, in frame starting at base 1. The CDR1 and CDR2 encoded by the germline V gene (reference sequence) are LNHDA and SQIVND. Participants in the prospective study were enrolled through a virtual design, were aged about 18 to 89 years, and lived in roughly 25 United States geographic areas. In the prospective study, cohorts were assigned on the basis of participant-reported clinical history obtained from a screening survey and a study questionnaire. Recovered participants in ImmuneRACE Cohort 3 were defined as having two consecutive negative NP/OP PCR tests, clearance from a healthcare professional, or resolution of symptoms. Each participant in the prospective study had whole blood, serum and a nasopharyngeal or oropharyngeal swab collected by mobile phlebotomists. Additional blood draws and questionnaires over an approximately two-month period could optionally be provided by prospective study participants. Prospective study blood samples were shipped either frozen or at room temperature before DNA extraction.

TCRbeta CDR3 regions were amplified from genomic DNA using the immunoSEQ Assay, a bias-controlled multiplex PCR. The study's processing was this. The number of nucleated cells in each sample was estimated from the amplification of reference gene primers within the assay. To quantify the absolute abundance of each unique TCRbeta CDR3 rearrangement, sequence reads were collapsed and filtered. For each sample, productive Simpson clonality was calculated by taking the square root of Simpson's diversity index across productive rearrangements. The table comes from immuneACCESS by way of TCRdb, which keeps in-frame sequences with V and J called. Part of the clones is missing from these tables; in studies checked, under half for an unresolved V gene and the rest for unknown reasons. The V and J calls and the clone size are those of that table, but D and trimming were determined from the DNA. For this sample the table gives about 180,000 clones, of which approximately 85% were detected only once. The ten most abundant clones make up 6.2% of the sample.

Recombination linked TRBV19 to TRBJ1-1, with the identity of the D gene unclear. This sequence was found in a middle-aged man who had recovered from COVID-19. Sequencing input: PBMCs or T cells enriched from blood (not recorded which). The CDR3 in this case is CASRPDTVLNTEAFF. The nucleotide sequence reads TGTGCCAGTAGACCCGATACGGTACTGAACACTGAAGCTTTCTTT.